The 3 T cell receptor beta chains below come from one sample, sequenced in a study of spatial heterogeneity in lung cancer. One entry per CDR3 protein, called by TCRdb with MiXCR from the 5' RACE reads. The sample yields about 7,300 distinct CDR3 sequences, roughly 19% seen once. Indicated time point: sample taken at primary tumor resection. The study sequenced unsorted whole RNA from tumor, nontumor lung or frozen PBMC. This material consisted of PBMCs, taken at surgery. Receptors originate from a female donor with early-stage non-small cell lung cancer.

Sample share makes this clonotype medium-sized. The chain joins TRBV3-1 to TRBJ2-3; TRBD2 might be the D (5 bases). CDR1 LGHDT and CDR2 YNNKEL come from the germline V gene (reference sequence). Trimming took 2 bases from V and 2 from J, leaving 11 bases between them. The CDR3 has 15 amino acids. Written as DNA, the CDR3 is TGTGCCAGCAGCCAAAGCGGCCGGATCACAGATACGCAGTATTTT. It yields the protein CASSQSGRITDTQYF.

This clonotype ranks as medium-sized (0.01 to 0.1%). The chain combines TRBV14 with TRBJ2-1; the D gene is possibly TRBD2 (6 bases). Germline values: CDR1 SGHDN, CDR2 FVKESK. Trimming stripped 2 bases from V and 3 bases from J, with 20 bases between. The CDR3 is 18 residues long. The CDR3 DNA sequence: TGTGCCAGCAGCCAAAACCAATGGGGTCAGGGACTCTACAATGAGCAGTTCTTC. It encodes CASSQNQWGQGLYNEQFF.

This clonotype is classed as medium-sized. The chain recombines TRBV5-6 with TRBJ2-4; D is ambiguous. V lost 0 bases and J lost 8, with 15 bases in between. The CDR3 runs to 15 residues. From germline, CDR1 is SGHDT and CDR2 YYEEEE. CDR3: CASSLVGPSGYIQYF. Here the CDR3 DNA reads TGTGCCAGCAGCTTGGTAGGGCCGTCTGGGTACATTCAGTACTTC. Full variable domain (missing parts from reference TRBV5-6 and TRBJ2-4): DAGVTQSPTHLIKTRGQQVTLRCSPKSGHDTVSWYQQALGQGPQFIFQYYEEEERQRGNFPDRFSGHQFPNYSSELNVNALLLGDSALYLCASSLVGPSGYIQYFGAGTRLSVL.